The subject of this entry is one T cell receptor beta chain. These data come from a study of control samples from healthy donors and cancer patients. TCRdb keeps only in-frame clones here, not all; method: immunoSEQ multiplex PCR. Among about 160,000 clones listed, approximately 94% were seen once. The CDR3 length is 17 residues. Per the germline V gene, CDR1 is SGHDT and CDR2 is YYEEEE. Trimming removed 4 bases from V and 2 bases from J, with 21 bases in between. The clonotype originates from a man in his fifties or sixties with colorectal cancer. This chain connects TRBV5-6 to TRBJ1-1; tentative D call: TRBD1 (5 bases). Material for sequencing was PBMCs. The CDR3 DNA reads as TGTGCCAGCAGCGATTCGGGACTCAGGGCTTCTAACACTGAAGCTTTCTTT. Its protein is CASSDSGLRASNTEAFF.